These 5 T cell receptor beta chains were sequenced from one sample in a study of T cells after somatic rescue of genetic block. The repertoire was sequenced with immunoSEQ multiplex PCR; TCRdb's copy has only in-frame clones and lacks some. The sample lists approximately 100,000 clones, 90% occurring once. The specimen sequenced was peripheral blood mononuclear cells (PBMCs). These receptors were obtained from a woman aged 18-29 years.

The V gene is TRBV5-4, the J gene TRBJ2-7; 9 positions match TRBD2. J was trimmed by 7 bases and V by 2 bases; bases with no gene match: 13. The CDR3 contains 16 residues. Germline V lookup: CDR1 SGHNT, CDR2 YYREEE (reference sequence). The CDR3 DNA sequence: TGTGCCAGCAGCTTACCAGCGGGAGGACGGGATGAGGAGCAGTACTTC. Amino acid sequence: CASSLPAGGRDEEQYF.

The gene calls are TRBV28 and TRBJ2-1, with 13 bases matching TRBD2. Germline CDR1 reads MDHEN; CDR2 reads SYDVKM. CDR3 length equals 16 residues. J lost 5 bases, V lost 6 bases, and 7 bases had no gene match. The CDR3 loop is CASRRGTSGAHNEQFF. The DNA of the CDR3 is TGTGCCAGCAGACGCGGGACTAGCGGGGCCCACAATGAGCAGTTCTTC. The whole variable domain, filled in from reference TRBV28 and TRBJ2-1, reads DVKVTQSSRYLVKRTGEKVFLECVQDMDHENMFWYRQDPGLGLRLIYFSYDVKMKEKGDIPEGYSVSREKKERFSLILESASTNQTSMYLCASRRGTSGAHNEQFFGPGTRLTVL.

V gene TRBV18 combines with J gene TRBJ2-6; TRBD2 aligns across 7 bases. CDR3 length: 17 residues. V shed 1 base, J shed 2 bases, and the junction held 5 bases outside the gene matches. Germline V gene lookup returns CDR1 KGHSH and CDR2 LQKENI. The CDR3, as DNA: TGTGCCAGCTCACCACGGCCCGGGGGGACTGGGGCCAACGTCCTGACTTTC. It specifies CASSPRPGGTGANVLTF.

The genes are TRBV28 and TRBJ2-5, with 7 bases matching TRBD1. CDR3 length: 16 amino acids. The germline CDR1 and CDR2 sequences are MDHEN and SYDVKM. The junction had 11 bases not matched to a gene; V was cut back by 5 bases and J by 2 bases. The CDR3: CASSPPTGAPQETQYF. For the CDR3, the DNA is TGTGCCAGCAGTCCACCTACAGGGGCTCCACAAGAGACCCAGTACTTC.

This clone was counted once. The CDR3 is CASSRGTGSYNEQFF. CDR3 coding DNA: TGTGCCAGTAGTAGGGGGACTGGCTCCTACAATGAGCAGTTCTTC. The V and J genes are TRBV19 and TRBJ2-1, with D maybe TRBD2 (6 bases). The germline V and J ends were trimmed by 4 bases and 0 bases, with 10 bases remaining between them. The germline V gene encodes CDR1 LNHDA and CDR2 SQIVND (reference sequence). The CDR3 is 15 amino acids. The complete variable domain, with remaining parts taken from reference TRBV19 and TRBJ2-1, reads DGGITQSPKYLFRKEGQNVTLSCEQNLNHDAMYWYRQDPGQGLRLIYYSQIVNDFQKGDIAEGYSVSREKKESFPLTVTSAQKNPTAFYLCASSRGTGSYNEQFFGPGTRLTVL.